The 31 T cell receptor beta chains presented below share a single source sample, sequenced in a study of tumor and adjacent non-tumor tissue in lung cancer. Three rounds of nested PCR, following a modified ARM-PCR protocol, produced the TCRbeta library. TCRdb independently ran MiXCR on the multiplex PCR reads; one entry per CDR3 protein. The profile shows around 120,000 distinct CDR3 sequences, about 66% of them singletons. The template was RNA from unsorted bulk tissue. The sequenced sample was lung tumor tissue. These receptors were collected from a man aged 25-45 years with non-small cell lung cancer.

Turning to this clonotype: A much larger clone differs from this one at a single base, so this may be a read error. The chain is built from TRBV6-1 and TRBJ1-4; tentatively, D is TRBD1 (5 bases). The V end lost 2 bases, the J end lost 8 bases, and 12 bases lay between the germline ends. This CDR3 is 14 amino acids long. Germline V gene lookup returns CDR1 MNHNS and CDR2 SASEGT. CDR3 in DNA: TGTGCCAGCAGTGAATGGGGCGCGGCGGAAAAACTGTTTTTT. Its translation: CASSEWGAAEKLFF.

This chain links TRBV4-3 with TRBJ1-2; no clear D. The CDR3 loop spans 16 amino acids. The V end was cut by 0 bases, the J end by 10 bases, with 21 bases between. Per germline, CDR1 LGHNA and CDR2 YSLEER. The CDR3 nucleotides are TGCGCCAGCAGCCAAGACCCCGCAGGAACTCAACGCGACTACACCTTC. Translating gives CASSQDPAGTQRDYTF.

About this clonotype itself: One junction end does not reproduce the germline sequence, and a read error may be involved. The chain links TRBV6-2 or TRBV6-3 to TRBJ2-1; a weak D match, TRBD2 (5 bases). Germline V gives CDR1 MNHEY, CDR2 SVGEGT. The CDR3 length is 15 residues. This CDR3 reads CVSSLLLGSDNEQFF. Here the CDR3 DNA reads TGTGTCAGCAGCCTTCTTTTGGGGAGTGACAATGAGCAGTTCTTC.

In the case of this clonotype: One junction end disagrees with the germline gene, perhaps due to a read error. The V and J genes are TRBV20-1 and TRBJ1-5, with 10 bases that match TRBD1. This CDR3 contains 16 residues. Germline V gene data show CDR1 as DFQATT and CDR2 as SNEGSKA (reference sequence). Here the CDR3 reads CSARRTGGKSNQPQNF. The CDR3 bases are TGCAGTGCGCGCCGGACAGGGGGTAAGAGCAATCAGCCCCAGAATTTT.

A note on this clonotype: A much larger clone differs from this one at a single base, so this may be a read error. This chain connects TRBV12-3 or TRBV12-4 to TRBJ2-1; no definite D call. The CDR3 is 16 amino acids. In DNA form, the CDR3 reads TGTGCCAGCAGTTCTGGGTCGATCGCCTCCTACAATGAGCAGTCCTTC. This codes for CASSSGSIASYNEQSF.

Details on this clonotype: This sequence may be a read error, since a much larger clone differs from it by one base. V usage is TRBV12-3 or TRBV12-4 and J usage is TRBJ2-7; D is perhaps TRBD2 (5 bases). The CDR3 loop spans 14 amino acids. The DNA for the CDR3 is TGTGCCAGCAGTCCCTCCGGGGTTGGCTACGAGCAGCACTTC. As protein: CASSPSGVGYEQHF.

In the case of this clonotype: No conserved phenylalanine or tryptophan ends this CDR3, so it is likely a read error. The chain has TRBV29-1 and TRBJ1-5, with D unresolved. This CDR3 comprises 13 residues. The germline CDR1 and CDR2 sequences are SQVTM and ANQGSEA. The CDR3 spells CRVDLGDNQPQHS. CDR3 nucleotide sequence: TGCAGGGTTGATCTGGGCGACAATCAGCCCCAGCATTCT.

This chain links TRBV24-1 with TRBJ2-1; 7 nucleotides match TRBD2. The ends lost 9 bases at V and 5 bases at J; junction bases unmatched: 9. Germline V gives CDR1 KGHDR, CDR2 SFDVKD. The CDR3 consists of 14 residues. This CDR3 is CATRGSGANNEQFF. CDR3 DNA sequence: TGTGCCACCCGGGGGAGCGGGGCCAACAATGAGCAGTTCTTC.

Remarks on this clonotype: A read error may be the cause here, since a much bigger clone is one base away. This chain connects TRBV30 to TRBJ2-1; D perhaps matches TRBD1 (5 bases). The CDR3 runs 12 residues. Germline V gives CDR1 GTSNPN, CDR2 SVGIG (reference sequence). The CDR3 is CTWSKQDNEQFF. The CDR3 nucleotides are TGTACCTGGAGTAAACAGGACAATGAGCAGTTCTTC.

About this clonotype itself: Sequence at one end of the junction differs from germline and may be a read error. DNA for the CDR3: TGTGTCAGCAGCTTAGGTGGTAGCGGGTGTAATGAGCAGTTCTTC. Protein sequence: CVSSLGGSGCNEQFF. The chain couples TRBV11-2 to TRBJ2-1; 7 positions match TRBD2. The germline V gene has CDR1 SGHAT and CDR2 FQNNGV. This CDR3 contains 15 residues.

This clonotype was seen many times. The rearrangement links TRBV12-5 to TRBJ2-1, with TRBD2 matching over 12 bases. Germline V CDR1 and CDR2: LGHNT, FRNRAP. V lost 3 bases and J lost 0; bases outside the gene matches: 9. This CDR3 is 19 amino acids long. CDR3 protein: CASGLGLAGGPFSYNEQFF. CDR3 nucleotides: TGTGCTAGTGGTTTAGGCCTAGCGGGAGGGCCCTTCTCCTACAATGAGCAGTTCTTC.

In the case of this clonotype: This is likely a read error, given that the CDR3 carries no conserved phenylalanine or tryptophan at its end. DNA of the CDR3: TGTGCCAGCAGGTTAGAGGGCTACTATTCCTACGAGCAGTACTCC. Amino acids: CASRLEGYYSYEQYS. The V call is TRBV7-8, the J call TRBJ2-7; possible D gene TRBD2, 5 bases. This CDR3 region has 15 residues. Germline CDR1 SGHVS, CDR2 FQNEAQ.

Points on this clonotype: With a much larger clone just one base away, this may be a read error. The genes are TRBV20-1 and TRBJ1-2; TRBD1 aligns across 7 bases. The CDR3 covers 14 residues. Germline CDR1 and CDR2: DFQATT and SNEGSKA (reference sequence). The CDR3 is CSARLGGRGYDYTF. In DNA form, the CDR3 reads TGCAGTGCTAGACTAGGGGGCCGGGGCTATGACTACACCTTC.

This clonotype was counted many times. The chain recombines TRBV6-6 with TRBJ2-3; no firm D call. Trimming took off 7 bases at V and 3 bases at J, with 8 bases between the two ends. Germline assignment: CDR1 MNHNY and CDR2 SVGAGI (reference sequence). This CDR3 comprises 12 residues. The chain's CDR3 is CASTLSTDTQYF. The CDR3 nucleotides read TGTGCCAGCACCCTGTCAACAGATACGCAGTATTTT.

In regard to this clonotype: Possible read error: a much larger clone is one base away. The CDR3 does not close with the conserved phenylalanine or tryptophan, likely indicating a read error. The chain combines TRBV12-3 or TRBV12-4 with TRBJ2-1, with D perhaps being TRBD1 or TRBD2 (5 bases each). The length of the CDR3 is 12 residues. Trimming pared 0 bases from V and 8 bases from J, leaving 5 bases between. CDR3 residues: CASSLAGDEQFL. Here the CDR3 DNA reads TGTGCCAGCAGTTTAGCGGGGGATGAGCAGTTCTTA.

As to this clonotype: With a much larger clone just one base away, this may be a read error. The V gene is TRBV6-6, the J gene TRBJ2-4; D remains unclear. From germline, CDR1 is MNHNY and CDR2 SVGAGI (reference sequence). The V end lost 0 bases, the J end lost 0 bases, and 18 bases lay between the germline ends. The CDR3 is made up of 19 amino acids. The CDR3 DNA follows: TGTGCCAGCAGTTACTCGATCAAGAGGACGGATCTAGCCAAAAACATTCAGTACTTC. The encoded protein is CASSYSIKRTDLAKNIQYF.

For this clonotype: One junction end does not reproduce the germline sequence, and a read error may be involved. The chain combines TRBV7-9 with TRBJ1-4, with TRBD1 matching over 8 bases. The V gene's germline CDR1 is SEHNR and CDR2 FQNEAQ (reference sequence). The length of the CDR3 is 15 residues. This CDR3 is CASSDWTGQNEELFF. For the CDR3, the DNA is TGTGCCAGCAGCGATTGGACAGGGCAAAATGAAGAACTGTTTTTT.

The chain combines TRBV11-2 with TRBJ2-3; no firm D call. The CDR3 runs 14 residues. In germline, CDR1 is SGHAT, CDR2 FQNNGV. The ends were cut back, 8 bases at V and 0 bases at J, with 12 bases in the middle. The CDR3 DNA is TGTGCCAGCTACTTATTCGACAGCACAGATACGCAGTATTTT. It translates to CASYLFDSTDTQYF.

To note about this clonotype: Mismatch with germline at one junction end may stem from a read error. The J gene is TRBJ2-7, the V gene TRBV11-3, with D unclear. Germline CDR1 and CDR2: SGHNT and YENEEA. The CDR3 consists of 12 residues. The CDR3 coding sequence is TGTGCCAGCAGCTTAAATCTGTACGAGCATTACTTC. Its protein is CASSLNLYEHYF.

This clonotype was observed many times. The J gene is TRBJ1-4, the V gene TRBV6-6; 7 positions agree with TRBD1. The junction had 0 bases not matched to a gene; V was cut back by 0 bases and J by 2 bases. Germline V gene lookup returns CDR1 MNHNY and CDR2 SVGAGI (reference sequence). The CDR3 is 15 amino acids. CDR3 amino acids: CASSYSGGTNEKLFF. CDR3 nucleotides: TGTGCCAGCAGTTACTCAGGGGGCACTAATGAAAAACTGTTTTTT.

This clonotype has just one count. The chain carries TRBV30 and TRBJ1-1; D remains unclear. Trimming removed 0 bases at V and 10 bases at J, with 21 bases between. The CDR3 has 15 amino acids. Per germline, CDR1 GTSNPN and CDR2 SVGIG (reference sequence). The CDR3 protein is CAWSVQWSTHIGAFF. The CDR3 DNA follows: TGTGCCTGGAGTGTACAATGGTCCACCCACATTGGAGCTTTCTTT. The entire variable domain, with the rest obtained from reference TRBV30 and TRBJ1-1, is as follows: SQTIHQWPATLVQPVGSPLSLECTVEGTSNPNLYWYRQAAGRGLQLLFYSVGIGQISSEVPQNLSASRPQDRQFILSSKKLLLSDSGFYLCAWSVQWSTHIGAFFGQGTRLTVV.

Of note for this clonotype: A much more abundant neighbour one base away suggests this may be a read error. The V gene is TRBV20-1, the J gene TRBJ1-1; 8 nucleotides align to TRBD1. The CDR3 has 12 residues. V trimming: 6 bases; J trimming: 6 bases; junction bases outside the gene matches: 6. CDR1 and CDR2 from the germline V gene are DFQATT and SNEGSKA (reference sequence). CDR3 sequence reads: CSARQGFSEAFF. CDR3 DNA: TGCAGTGCAAGACAGGGGTTCTCTGAAGCTTTCTTT.

Details on this clonotype: This may be a read error, as it is one base from a much larger clone. The rearrangement links TRBV20-1 to TRBJ2-1; TRBD2 aligns across 10 bases. Germline lookup yields CDR1 DFQATT and CDR2 SNEGSKA (reference sequence). This CDR3 spans 17 amino acids. V shed 6 bases, J shed 8 bases, and the junction held 19 bases outside the gene matches. CDR3 nucleotide sequence: TGCAGTGCCCATGGACTAGCGGCTACGGGAGGTGACTATGAGCAGTTCTTC. Amino acid sequence: CSAHGLAATGGDYEQFF.

This clonotype has a count of ten or more. The V gene is TRBV12-3 or TRBV12-4, the J gene TRBJ2-5, with D perhaps TRBD2 (7 bases). Between the trimmed V and J ends, which lost 7 bases and 5 bases, there was a span of 14 bases. This CDR3 contains 13 residues. As DNA, the CDR3 is TGTGCCAGCACCCTACAGGGAGGGGAGACCCAGTACTTC. It yields the protein CASTLQGGETQYF.

Only one count was recorded for this clonotype. A much more abundant neighbour one base away suggests this may be a read error. The final CDR3 position lacks the conserved phenylalanine or tryptophan, pointing to a likely read error. The chain uses TRBV20-1 and TRBJ2-7; 8 bases are a match to TRBD1. CDR1 DFQATT and CDR2 SNEGSKA come from the germline V gene (reference sequence). CDR3 size: 13 residues. Germline trimming cut 6 bases from V and 5 bases from J; bases unmatched to any gene: 9. This CDR3 is CSATGQGYDEQYL. For the CDR3, the DNA is TGCAGTGCCACCGGACAGGGCTACGACGAGCAGTACTTA.

The chain combines TRBV12-3 or TRBV12-4 with TRBJ2-7, with 9 bases matching TRBD2. V dropped 6 bases and J dropped 4; count of bases not matched to a gene: 10. The CDR3 covers 15 residues. The CDR3 bases are TGTGCCAGCAGCTCCTGGAGCGGGAGGCAATACGAGCAGTACTTC. Protein: CASSSWSGRQYEQYF.

The chain employs TRBV12-3 or TRBV12-4 and TRBJ2-1, with D possibly being TRBD1 (6 bases). The length of the CDR3 is 14 residues. The CDR3 protein is CVNDRQGADNEQFF. CDR3 nucleotide sequence: TGTGTCAACGACAGGCAGGGAGCAGACAATGAGCAGTTCTTC.

This clonotype was recorded many times. The chain couples TRBV6-1 to TRBJ1-5; D is ambiguous. V lost 2 bases, J lost 9 bases, and 14 bases lay in between. From germline, CDR1 is MNHNS and CDR2 SASEGT. CDR3 length: 14 amino acids. CDR3 protein: CASSENYEYWPQHF. The CDR3 DNA reads TGTGCCAGCAGTGAAAATTACGAGTATTGGCCCCAGCATTTT.

With regard to this clonotype: A read error may produce the germline difference seen at one junction end. The V and J genes are TRBV11-2 and TRBJ2-1; D gene uncertain. The germline gives CDR1 SGHAT, CDR2 FQNNGV. The CDR3 spans 13 residues. CDR3 sequence: CVSSLTPDDEQFF. CDR3 sequence (DNA): TGTGTCAGCAGCTTAACACCGGACGATGAGCAATTCTTC.

The chain links TRBV20-1 to TRBJ2-1; 11 nucleotides agree with TRBD2. There are 14 residues in the CDR3. Germline V gives CDR1 DFQATT, CDR2 SNEGSKA (reference sequence). V trimming: 7 bases; J trimming: 3 bases; junction bases outside the gene matches: 5. The CDR3 nucleotides read TGCAGTGTTCGTACTAGCGGGAGCTACAATGAGCAGTTCTTC. Translation gives CSVRTSGSYNEQFF.

This clonotype was seen just once. The CDR3 end shows no conserved phenylalanine or tryptophan, and so a read error is likely. The CDR3 DNA follows: TGTGCCAGCAGCTTCATGGTCAGGGCCCTCTATGGCTACACCCTC. Its protein product is CASSFMVRALYGYTL. This chain connects TRBV11-1 to TRBJ1-2; perhaps TRBD1 as D (5 bases). Trimming took 3 bases from V and 4 from J, leaving 15 bases between them. In germline, CDR1 is SGHAT, CDR2 FQDESV (reference sequence). The CDR3 has 15 residues.